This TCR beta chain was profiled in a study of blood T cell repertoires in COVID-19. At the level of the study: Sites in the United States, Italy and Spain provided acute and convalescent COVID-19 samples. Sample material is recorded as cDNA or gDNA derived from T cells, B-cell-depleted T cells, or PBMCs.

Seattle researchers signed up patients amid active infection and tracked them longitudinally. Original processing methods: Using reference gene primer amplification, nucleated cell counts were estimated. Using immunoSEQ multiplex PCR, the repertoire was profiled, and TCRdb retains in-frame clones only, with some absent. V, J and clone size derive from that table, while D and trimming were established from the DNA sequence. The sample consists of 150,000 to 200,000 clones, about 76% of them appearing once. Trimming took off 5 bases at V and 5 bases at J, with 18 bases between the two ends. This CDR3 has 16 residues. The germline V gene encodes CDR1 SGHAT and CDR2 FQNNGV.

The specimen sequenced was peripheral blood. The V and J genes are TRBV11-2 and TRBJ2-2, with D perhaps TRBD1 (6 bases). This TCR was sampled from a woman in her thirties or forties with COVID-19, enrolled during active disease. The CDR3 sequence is CASSLTAQGSTGELFF. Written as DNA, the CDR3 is TGTGCCAGCAGCCTAACGGCGCAGGGGAGTACCGGGGAGCTGTTTTTT. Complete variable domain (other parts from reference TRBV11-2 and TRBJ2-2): EAGVAQSPRYKIIEKRQSVAFWCNPISGHATLYWYQQILGQGPKLLIQFQNNGVVDDSQLPKDRFSAERLKGVDSTLKIQPAKLEDSAVYLCASSLTAQGSTGELFFGEGSRLTVL.